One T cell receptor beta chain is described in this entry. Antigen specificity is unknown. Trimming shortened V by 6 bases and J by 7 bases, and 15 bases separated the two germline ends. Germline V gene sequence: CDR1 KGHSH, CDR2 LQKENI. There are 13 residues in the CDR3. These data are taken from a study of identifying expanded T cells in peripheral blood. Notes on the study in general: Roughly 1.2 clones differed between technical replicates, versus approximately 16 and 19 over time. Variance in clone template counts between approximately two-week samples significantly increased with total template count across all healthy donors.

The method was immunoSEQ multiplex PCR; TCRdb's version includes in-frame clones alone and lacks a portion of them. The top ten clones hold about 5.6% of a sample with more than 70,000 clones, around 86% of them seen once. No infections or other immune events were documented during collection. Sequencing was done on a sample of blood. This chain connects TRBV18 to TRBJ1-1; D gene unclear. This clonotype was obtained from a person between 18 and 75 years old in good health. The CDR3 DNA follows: TGTGCCAGCTCTCCTACGGCCCGGGGTGAAGCTTTCTTT. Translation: CASSPTARGEAFF.